These T cell receptor beta chains were read from a single sample in a study of T cell changes during pregnancy in multiple sclerosis. Here immunoSEQ multiplex PCR was the method, and the copy in TCRdb shows in-frame clones only, minus some. The table lists more than 80,000 clones, 91% of them singletons, with roughly 1.5% in the top ten. Sequencing used peripheral blood, obtained before pregnancy. The origin of the receptors is a female donor with multiple sclerosis, enrolled in a pregnancy study. The conserved cysteine and the conserved F or W are not part of the CDR3 here.

J gene | V gene | CDR3 protein
TRBJ2-3 | TRBV2 | ASSETGLSTDTQY
TRBJ1-1 | TRBV5-5 | ASGHTENPSLNTEAF
TRBJ1-1 | TRBV6-1 | ASSGNQGYTEAF
TRBJ1-4 | TRBV7-8 | ASSFAGQTNEKLF
TRBJ2-7 | TRBV5-1 | ASSLALSTGRTYEQY
TRBJ2-7 | TRBV9 | ASSLLAGGFSEQY
TRBJ1-6 | TRBV6-5 | ASSYSDRRSPLH
TRBJ2-5 | TRBV6-1 | ASSENRPQETQY
TRBJ1-1 | TRBV14 | ASSNRDRGKTEAF
TRBJ1-1 | TRBV5-4 | ASSWTGGSGEAF
TRBJ1-5 | TRBV19 | ASSIGRGRGNQPQH
TRBJ2-1 | TRBV7-2 | ASSLTMLAAYNEQF
TRBJ2-2 | TRBV5-4 | ASSSTSGGAGGELF
TRBJ1-2 | TRBV6-6 | ASGEQGANYGYT
TRBJ1-1 | TRBV27 | ASSKFSTGRTEAF
TRBJ2-7 | TRBV6-1 | ASSAPGSLLEY
TRBJ1-2 | TRBV4-3 | ASSQGTGISYYT
TRBJ1-1 | TRBV18 | ASSPRRDRGEAF
TRBJ2-7 | TRBV11-2 | ASSLGGSDYEQY
TRBJ2-7 | TRBV6-1 | ASRPRGVAYEQY
TRBJ1-6 | TRBV28 | ASKSRGSYNSPLH
TRBJ1-1 | TRBV19 | ASSQEGRTEAF
TRBJ1-2 | TRBV2 | AAGSNNYGYT
TRBJ2-7 | TRBV27 | ASRDTGTYEQY
TRBJ1-2 | TRBV10-2 | ASSEQLNYGYT
TRBJ2-2 | TRBV6-4 | ASSLAYGTGELF
TRBJ1-1 | TRBV27 | ASRDTSIRATEAF
TRBJ2-7 | TRBV27 | ASSPGRGISYEQY
TRBJ2-1 | TRBV19 | ASSTPPSRGFSNEQF
TRBJ2-5 | TRBV4-2 | ASSQGLGVETQY
TRBJ1-2 | TRBV5-6 | ASSPLGGQIYGYT
TRBJ2-1 | TRBV28 | ASSFASGRFGEQF
TRBJ2-3 | TRBV19 | ASSIRREGTDTQY
TRBJ1-4 | TRBV18 | ASTTGGITNEKLF
TRBJ2-1 | TRBV7-2 | ASSRERIGEQF
TRBJ2-2 | TRBV5-4 | ASSHGGSGTGELF
TRBJ1-2 | TRBV9 | ASGRGDNYGYT
TRBJ2-7 | TRBV5-4 | ASSLAPRSGRAGEQY
TRBJ2-7 | TRBV28 | ASSLGGATGYEQY
TRBJ2-1 | TRBV29-1 | SVRKTGNEQF
TRBJ1-4 | TRBV7-6 | ASSFGGSMWVEEKLF
TRBJ2-1 | TRBV4-1 | ASSQGLLSSYNEQF
TRBJ1-6 | TRBV30 | AWTPSYNSPLH
TRBJ2-2 | TRBV20-1 | SATNTGELF
TRBJ1-2 | TRBV19 | ASSMSGGSVRGYT
TRBJ2-1 | TRBV7-2 | ASRRTSGGVNNEQF
TRBJ1-1 | TRBV2 | ASSEGGVAF
TRBJ2-3 | TRBV9 | ASSHGGTTDTQY
TRBJ1-2 | TRBV4-3 | ASSQDVGGYYGYT
TRBJ2-1 | TRBV5-5 | ASTKQGVSNNEQF
TRBJ1-1 | TRBV27 | ASLRGTEAF
TRBJ1-3 | TRBV7-2 | ASRGGGGNTIY
TRBJ2-7 | TRBV14 | ASSLYREVAVGEQY
TRBJ2-1 | TRBV28 | ASRHLRGGNEQF
TRBJ1-2 | TRBV19 | ASSIGGGFGYT
TRBJ2-7 | TRBV7-3 | ASSSDPGLAGEQY
TRBJ2-7 | TRBV19 | ASSSLASGIPHEQY
TRBJ1-6 | TRBV2 | ASTSQNRGNSPLH
TRBJ2-1 | TRBV9 | ASSVTSDVYNEQF
TRBJ2-5 | TRBV5-4 | ASSLIQGATIVTQY